This TCR beta chain was identified during a study of blood T cell repertoires in COVID-19. Study-level background: The samples span acute and convalescent COVID-19 from the United States, Italy and Spain. Sources were T cells, B-cell-depleted T cells, or PBMCs; the material itself was cDNA or gDNA.

Per the authors' pipeline: The assay estimated nucleated cells by amplifying reference gene primers. Assay: immunoSEQ multiplex PCR; the TCRdb copy retains only in-frame clones and omits some. V, J and clone size were drawn from that table, and D and trimming were deduced from the DNA. The sample yields approximately 50,000 clones, 87% seen once. V lost 0 bases to trimming and J lost 11 bases; unmatched junction nucleotides: 9. The CDR3 is made up of 14 amino acids. Germline assignment: CDR1 SGDLS and CDR2 YYNGEE. This chain joins TRBV9 and TRBJ2-5, with 8 nucleotides matching TRBD2. Sequencing input: peripheral blood. The receptor's source is a human donor in a cohort sampled during active COVID-19. The CDR3 region is CASSVVDSGIEQYF. The CDR3 DNA sequence: TGTGCCAGCAGCGTAGTCGATAGCGGGATTGAGCAGTACTTC. Full variable domain (outside the CDR3, taken from reference TRBV9 and TRBJ2-5): DSGVTQTPKHLITATGQRVTLRCSPRSGDLSVYWYQQSLDQGLQFLIQYYNGEERAKGNILERFSAQQFPDLHSELNLSSLELGDSALYFCASSVVDSGIEQYFGPGTRLLVL.